These 31 T cell receptor beta chains were all obtained from the same sample, sequenced in a study of blood T cell repertoires in COVID-19. Clones were read by immunoSEQ multiplex PCR, and TCRdb kept only the in-frame ones, dropping some. Here the sample spans 45,000 to 70,000 clones, around 76% being singletons. The sequenced sample was peripheral blood. Receptors originate from a woman aged 55-75 years with acute or convalescent COVID-19.

This chain connects TRBV5-4 to TRBJ2-1, with D unresolved. V was shortened by 0 bases and J by 4 bases, with 11 bases between the two germline ends. Germline-derived CDR1 and CDR2 are SGHNT and YYREEE (reference sequence). The CDR3 extends over 15 amino acids. CDR3 loop: CASSLGRANYNEQFF. The CDR3 region has the DNA TGTGCCAGCAGCTTGGGTCGAGCGAATTACAATGAGCAGTTCTTC.

V is TRBV2 and J is TRBJ2-5; no clear D gene. V dropped 2 bases and J dropped 3 bases, with 13 bases sitting between them. The CDR3 runs 15 residues. The germline V gene has CDR1 SNHLY and CDR2 FYNNEI. The CDR3 coding sequence is TGTGCCAGCAGTGAACGGTCAATGAGTGAAGAGACCCAGTACTTC. Translated: CASSERSMSEETQYF.

The chain links TRBV15 to TRBJ1-2; a weak D match, TRBD1 (6 bases). Per the germline V gene, CDR1 is LNHNV and CDR2 is YYDKDF (reference sequence). V was pared by 5 bases and J by 5 bases, with 18 bases between. The CDR3 is made up of 15 amino acids. CDR3 nucleotides: TGTGCCACCAGCCCCCAGGACAGTCTTGTTTATGGCTACACCTTC. It translates to CATSPQDSLVYGYTF.

This clone was found once. This chain connects TRBV6-5 to TRBJ2-5; no clear D. The CDR3 consists of 12 residues. The ends were cut back, 7 bases at V and 5 bases at J, with 11 bases in the middle. Germline-derived CDR1 and CDR2 are MNHEY and SVGAGI. The CDR3: CASTLLRETQYF. The CDR3 nucleotides read TGTGCCAGCACCCTCTTGAGGGAGACCCAGTACTTC.

The chain links TRBV18 to TRBJ2-5, with 12 nucleotides matching TRBD1. Germline V gene data show CDR1 as KGHSH and CDR2 as LQKENI. J gave up 5 bases and V 5 bases, and 9 bases lay outside the gene matches. The CDR3 loop spans 16 amino acids. CDR3 region: CASSVTGTGGWETQYF. As DNA, the CDR3 is TGTGCCAGCTCAGTCACCGGGACAGGGGGCTGGGAGACCCAGTACTTC.

This clone was seen more than once but under ten times. The genes are TRBV7-9 and TRBJ2-5, with 12 bases aligning to TRBD1. Germline V CDR1 and CDR2: SEHNR, FQNEAQ (reference sequence). With V trimmed by 5 bases and J by 5 bases, 9 bases remained unmatched. The CDR3 covers 16 residues. CDR3 sequence (DNA): TGTGCCAGCAGCCCCGGGACAGGGGGCTTCCAGGAGACCCAGTACTTC. This encodes CASSPGTGGFQETQYF.

The rearrangement links TRBV7-6 to TRBJ1-4, with 8 bases fitting TRBD1. The V and J ends lost 2 bases and 7 bases, in that order; junction bases with no gene match: 12. The CDR3 covers 17 residues. Per the germline V gene, CDR1 is SGHVS and CDR2 is FNYEAQ. The CDR3 DNA sequence: TGTGCCAGCAGCTTACCCCTCGACGGACAGGGAGGTGAAAAACTGTTTTTT. Residues: CASSLPLDGQGGEKLFF.

The chain recombines TRBV27 with TRBJ2-7; D unclear. V lost 4 bases and J lost 1, with 11 bases in between. The CDR3 runs to 14 residues. Germline values: CDR1 MNHEY, CDR2 SMNVEV (reference sequence). In nucleotides, the CDR3 is TGTGCCAGCAGTTCCTGGGCCCTATCCTACGAGCAGTACTTC. Protein sequence: CASSSWALSYEQYF.

The rearrangement links TRBV5-4 to TRBJ2-5; D unclear. CDR3 length equals 13 residues. CDR1 is SGHNT, CDR2 YYREEE, per germline (reference sequence). V was trimmed by 2 bases and J by 5 bases, leaving 10 bases between them. CDR3 nucleotides: TGTGCCAGCAGCTTTCAGGTGGGCGAGACCCAGTACTTC. This translates into CASSFQVGETQYF.

This clone was seen just once. V gene TRBV27 combines with J gene TRBJ2-7; 10 bases agree with TRBD2. Trimming took 3 bases from V and 6 from J; bases not matched to a gene: 5. This CDR3 is built from 14 residues. Germline V gene lookup returns CDR1 MNHEY and CDR2 SMNVEV (reference sequence). CDR3 sequence: CASSFLAGASEQYF. CDR3 coding DNA: TGTGCCAGCAGTTTCCTAGCGGGGGCCTCCGAGCAGTACTTC.

The chain employs TRBV19 and TRBJ1-5, with TRBD1 matching over 8 bases. With V trimmed by 3 bases and J by 7 bases, 8 bases remained unmatched. The CDR3 consists of 15 residues. Looked up from germline, CDR1 is LNHDA and CDR2 is SQIVND (reference sequence). This chain's CDR3 is CASSILTGAGQPQHF. As DNA, the CDR3 is TGTGCCAGTAGTATTCTGACAGGGGCAGGGCAGCCCCAGCATTTT.

V usage is TRBV7-2 and J usage is TRBJ1-5; D may be TRBD1 (6 bases). V was trimmed by 3 bases and J by 5 bases, leaving 14 bases between them. This CDR3 region has 15 residues. In germline, CDR1 is SGHTA, CDR2 FQGNSA. Here the CDR3 DNA reads TGTGCCAGCAGCTTGGGGGCCCAGGGGTATCAGCCCCAGCATTTT. Translating it yields CASSLGAQGYQPQHF.

This clone was picked up a small number of times. This chain connects TRBV6-1 to TRBJ1-3, with unresolved D. The CDR3 extends over 16 amino acids. V lost 3 bases and J lost 0, with 12 bases in between. CDR1 MNHNS and CDR2 SASEGT come from the germline V gene. The CDR3 DNA reads as TGTGCCAGCAGTGATGTGTTCAGAACCTCTGGAAACACCATATATTTT. Translation: CASSDVFRTSGNTIYF.

The rearrangement joins TRBV7-2 to TRBJ2-5; D gene uncertain. Germline V CDR1 and CDR2: SGHTA, FQGNSA. The CDR3 has 13 amino acids. Trimming stripped 5 bases from V and 1 base from J, with 8 bases between. The CDR3 sequence is CASSLRVQETQYF. For the CDR3, the DNA is TGTGCCAGCAGCCTCCGGGTCCAAGAGACCCAGTACTTC.

The chain recombines TRBV27 with TRBJ2-7; TRBD2 matches at 12 bases. V lost 4 bases and J lost 3; bases outside the gene matches: 4. The germline V gene has CDR1 MNHEY and CDR2 SMNVEV (reference sequence). The CDR3 is made up of 15 amino acids. The CDR3 bases are TGTGCCAGCAGTTCACTACTAGCGGGGGGCTACGAGCAGTACTTC. Its translation is CASSSLLAGGYEQYF.

The V call is TRBV6-5, the J call TRBJ2-1; maybe TRBD2 (6 bases). The CDR3 has 15 residues. The germline V gene has CDR1 MNHEY and CDR2 SVGAGI. The V end lost 0 bases, the J end lost 0 bases, and 6 bases lay between the germline ends. The CDR3 bases are TGTGCCAGCAGTTACTCGGGGGGCTCCTACAATGAGCAGTTCTTC. This sequence encodes CASSYSGGSYNEQFF.

The chain links TRBV6-4 to TRBJ1-1; D unclear. Between the trimmed V and J ends, which lost 0 bases and 3 bases, there was a span of 17 bases. The CDR3 is made up of 17 amino acids. Germline-derived CDR1 and CDR2 are MRHNA and SNTAGT. The CDR3 region is CASSDSNCTYRDTEAFF. The CDR3 coding sequence is TGTGCCAGCAGTGACTCTAATTGTACTTACCGCGACACTGAAGCTTTCTTT.

This clone has a single count. The rearrangement links TRBV2 to TRBJ2-7, with 9 bases fitting TRBD2. Germline V lookup: CDR1 SNHLY, CDR2 FYNNEI. V dropped 0 bases and J dropped 9; count of bases not matched to a gene: 9. The CDR3 totals 15 residues. The chain's CDR3 is CASSEASGGALAQYF. CDR3 coding DNA: TGTGCCAGCAGTGAAGCTAGCGGGGGTGCCTTGGCGCAGTACTTC.

This clone turned up a few times. The chain carries TRBV20-1 and TRBJ1-2; D not certain. The CDR3 runs to 11 residues. From germline, CDR1 is DFQATT and CDR2 SNEGSKA (reference sequence). V dropped 6 bases and J dropped 3 bases, with 8 bases sitting between them. The CDR3 coding sequence is TGCAGTGCCCCGGGAGACTATGGCTACACCTTC. It translates to CSAPGDYGYTF.

The V call is TRBV2, the J call TRBJ2-4; 13 positions agree with TRBD2. The length of the CDR3 is 17 residues. V lost 6 bases and J lost 2; bases outside the gene matches: 7. The germline CDR1 and CDR2 sequences are SNHLY and FYNNEI. The CDR3 is CASRQRLAGGPKNIQYF. CDR3 sequence (DNA): TGTGCCAGCAGGCAACGACTAGCGGGGGGACCCAAAAACATTCAGTACTTC.

This clone was seen a single time. The chain joins TRBV5-1 to TRBJ2-2, with TRBD1 identical over 9 bases. The CDR3 spans 13 residues. CDR1 SGHRS and CDR2 YFSETQ come from the germline V gene. After removal of 8 bases from V and 5 bases from J, the junction contained 4 bases not matched to a gene. The CDR3 sequence: CASNRGRTGELFF. DNA for the CDR3: TGCGCCAGTAACAGGGGGCGGACCGGGGAGCTGTTTTTT.

Comment on this clone: The junction departs from the called germline gene at one end, perhaps through a read error. This chain joins TRBV5-4 and TRBJ2-1; 8 bases line up with TRBD2. The germline V gene encodes CDR1 SGHNT and CDR2 YYREEE (reference sequence). This CDR3 region has 14 residues. The DNA for the CDR3 is TGTGCCAGCAGCTTGGAACTAGCGGCAAACTCGCCGATCTTC. This encodes CASSLELAANSPIF.

This clone turned up a few times. This rearrangement joins TRBV2 to TRBJ1-4; tentative D call: TRBD1 (5 bases). The CDR3 runs 15 residues. V dropped 6 bases and J dropped 8 bases, with 19 bases sitting between them. Germline-derived CDR1 and CDR2 are SNHLY and FYNNEI. DNA for the CDR3: TGTGCCAGCAGCAGTCGGCAGGGAAGACACGAAAAACTGTTTTTT. It codes for CASSSRQGRHEKLFF.

This clone was recorded only once. The V gene is TRBV14, the J gene TRBJ1-1; D is uncertain. V was cut by 4 bases and J by 4 bases, with 16 bases left in between. The CDR3 has 15 residues. Germline assignment: CDR1 SGHDN and CDR2 FVKESK. In nucleotides, the CDR3 is TGTGCCAGCAGCCCGCGATACTCCCCCGGCACTGAAGCTTTCTTT. Translated, it gives CASSPRYSPGTEAFF. Variable domain in full (rest from reference TRBV14 and TRBJ1-1): EAGVTQFPSHSVIEKGQTVTLRCDPISGHDNLYWYRRVMGKEIKFLLHFVKESKQDESGMPNNRFLAERTGGTYSTLKVQPAELEDSGVYFCASSPRYSPGTEAFFGQGTRLTVV.

The chain recombines TRBV2 with TRBJ1-5, with D possibly TRBD1 on 6 matching bases. Trimming took 6 bases from V and 6 from J, leaving 15 bases between them. Germline loops: CDR1 SNHLY, CDR2 FYNNEI. This CDR3 region has 14 residues. Written as DNA, the CDR3 is TGTGCCAGCAGGGCACAGGGACCAACTCAGCCCCAGCATTTT. This sequence encodes CASRAQGPTQPQHF.

V gene TRBV7-2 combines with J gene TRBJ2-3, with TRBD2 matching 8 bases. Germline assignment: CDR1 SGHTA and CDR2 FQGNSA. There are 15 residues in the CDR3. Unmatched junction bases numbered 2, after V lost 1 base and J lost 2 bases. As DNA, the CDR3 is TGTGCCAGCAGCTTAGTAGCGGGGACCACAGATACGCAGTATTTT. Encoded protein: CASSLVAGTTDTQYF.

This rearrangement joins TRBV7-3 to TRBJ1-1, with D possibly matching TRBD1 (5 bases). Germline V CDR1 and CDR2: SGHTA, FQGTGA. V gave up 0 bases and J gave up 5 bases, with 13 bases separating them. CDR3 length equals 15 residues. CDR3 bases: TGTGCCAGCAGCTTAACTGGCAGGGCCGGGACTGAAGCTTTCTTT. Its translation is CASSLTGRAGTEAFF.

The gene calls are TRBV27 and TRBJ1-2; no firm D call. CDR3 length: 16 residues. Trimming shortened V by 6 bases and J by 4 bases, and 21 bases separated the two germline ends. In germline, CDR1 is MNHEY, CDR2 SMNVEV (reference sequence). The CDR3: CASSPYSTSSGYGYTF. The CDR3 DNA reads TGTGCCAGCAGCCCTTATAGTACCTCTTCCGGCTATGGCTACACCTTC.

This chain uses TRBV2 with TRBJ1-1; no clear D. Trimming shortened V by 6 bases and J by 0 bases, and 23 bases separated the two germline ends. The CDR3 is made up of 18 amino acids. The germline V gene encodes CDR1 SNHLY and CDR2 FYNNEI. In DNA, the CDR3 is TGTGCCAGCAGGGATCCCCCAGGTGGACGGACTATGAACACTGAAGCTTTCTTT. Translating it yields CASRDPPGGRTMNTEAFF.

The chain carries TRBV10-1 and TRBJ1-1, with unresolved D. The CDR3 covers 14 residues. CDR1 is WNHNN, CDR2 SYGVQD, per germline (reference sequence). Trimming shortened V by 8 bases and J by 0 bases, and 13 bases separated the two germline ends. DNA for the CDR3: TGCGCCAGCGGACCCGGGAGGATGAACACTGAAGCTTTCTTT. This codes for CASGPGRMNTEAFF.

The V gene is TRBV5-1, the J gene TRBJ2-1, with TRBD2 matching 7 bases. The germline CDR1 and CDR2 sequences are SGHRS and YFSETQ. The CDR3 has 17 amino acids. With V trimmed by 0 bases and J by 4 bases, 10 bases remained unmatched. CDR3 coding DNA: TGCGCCAGCAGCTTGGAGGGGTCGGGGGGAATTTACAATGAGCAGTTCTTC. It yields the protein CASSLEGSGGIYNEQFF.